The clone carrying this T cell receptor (beta chain) came up many times. Its antigen is currently unknown. Template switching with 5'RACE generated the TCR cDNA and added a universal primer site and UMIs. TCRdb re-analysed the 5' RACE reads in MiXCR, keeping a single row per CDR3 protein. The sample carries about 320,000 distinct CDR3 sequences, 3.5% to 4.5% recorded once. The V gene's germline CDR1 is MGHRA and CDR2 YSYEKL. V gave up 5 bases and J gave up 5 bases, with 16 bases separating them. This CDR3 is 15 amino acids long. The data are from a study of T cells after yellow fever vaccination. Overall study findings and caveats: Secondary responses were weaker yet peaked faster, day 5 versus 15.

The source was PBMCs, collected 15 days after the yellow fever booster vaccination. The chain is built from TRBV4-1 and TRBJ1-5; tentative D call: TRBD1 (5 bases). The clonotype originates from a man younger than 35 who received the YFV17D yellow fever vaccine. The CDR3 spells CASSSLPGGYQPQHF. For the CDR3, the DNA is TGCGCCAGCAGCTCCCTCCCCGGGGGATATCAGCCCCAGCATTTT.